This T cell receptor (beta chain) was profiled in a study of blood T cell repertoires in COVID-19 (dated by TCRdb to 2020 to 2021). About the study as a whole: Samples from collaborators originated in the United States, Italy and Spain and spanned both the acute and convalescent phases of COVID-19. The prospective study material was composed of cDNA or gDNA derived from T cells, B-cell-depleted T cells, or PBMCs. The dataset comprised deeply sampled blood TCRbeta repertoires from subjects exposed to, actively infected with, or recovered from COVID-19. The repertoires were released in a freely available public database intended as a resource for research on the immune response to SARS-CoV-2. The samples were drawn from the first 160 participants of the ongoing ImmuneRACE study and from 1,254 subjects provided by 6 global collaborators. The sample metadata nearly always contained a de-identified subject ID, COVID-19 status, age in years and sex. HLA class I and class II types, where available, came from metadata supplied by the sample provider rather than from assay-based typing.

Enrolling through a virtual design, the prospective study's participants ranged in age from roughly 18 to 100 years and lived across around 25 United States geographic areas. In the prospective study, cohorts were assigned on the basis of participant-reported clinical history obtained from a screening survey and a study questionnaire. In the prospective study, mobile phlebotomists collected whole blood, serum and a nasopharyngeal or oropharyngeal swab from each participant. Over a roughly 2-month period, participants in the prospective study had the option of providing additional blood draws and questionnaires. Blood samples from the prospective study were shipped frozen or at room temperature prior to DNA extraction. V is pruned by 4 bases and J by 5 bases, leaving 4 bases of the junction without a gene match. In the germline V gene, CDR1 corresponds to SGHRS and CDR2 to YFSETQ. Counted from cysteine to phenylalanine, this CDR3 has 14 amino acids. Solely the CDR3 DNA is kept, with 42 bases framed from the first base.

A word on this clone: Its antigen remains unidentified. No much larger clonotype is one base removed from it; base qualities were not supplied.

TCRbeta CDR3 regions were amplified from genomic DNA by means of the immunoSEQ Assay, a bias-controlled multiplex PCR. In the paper's pipeline: Within the assay, amplification of reference gene primers was used to estimate how many nucleated cells each sample contained. To quantify the absolute abundance of each unique TCRbeta CDR3 rearrangement, sequence reads were collapsed and filtered. For each sample, productive Simpson clonality was calculated as the square root of Simpson's diversity index over productive rearrangements. TCRdb obtained this table from immuneACCESS and retained in-frame rearrangements with V and J assigned. These tables miss some clones; where compared with another copy, unresolved V genes account for less than half of the shortfall, and the remainder is unexplained. Clone size and the V and J calls come from that table; the DNA yielded D and trimming. The sample table contains 250,000 or so clones; only one count was recorded for roughly nine tenths of them. The ten largest clones represent approximately 1.2% of the sample.

Findings and caveats that apply to the study as a whole: Clinical and demographic metadata were provided uncurated, with the amount varying by source and participant.

Sequences were obtained from PBMCs or T cells enriched from blood (not recorded which). The rearrangement joined TRBV5-1 to TRBJ1-2; a stretch of 11 junction bases matches TRBD1. This receptor was identified in a human donor in a cohort exposed to, infected with or recovered from COVID-19 (not recorded which). The donor label of this sample is uncertain. The CDR3: CASSQGQGAYGYTF. DNA sequence: TGCGCCAGCAGCCAAGGACAGGGGGCTTATGGCTACACCTTC.